This TCR beta chain emerged from a study of cytomegalovirus exposure and HLA in healthy donors. The wider study: A subsequent analysis reported that the roughly 120 validation repertoires were produced on the same platform that had also been used for the approximately 700 first-cohort repertoires.

There are 19 residues in the CDR3. After removal of 3 bases from V and 0 bases from J, the junction contained 17 bases not matched to a gene. Germline V gives CDR1 SQVTM, CDR2 ANQGSEA. Sequenced by immunoSEQ multiplex PCR; TCRdb stores in-frame clones only, minus some. The table includes about 140,000 clones, about 83% detected once. Worth noting for this clone: The antigen is not known.

Findings and limits, study-wide: Altogether, 164 TCR beta chains were recorded as cytomegalovirus-associated.

Material for sequencing was PBMCs. The source is a woman in her thirties in good health and CMV-seronegative. The gene calls are TRBV29-1 and TRBJ2-4, with TRBD2 matching 7 bases. The CDR3 DNA sequence: TGCAGCGTTGAGCAGGCGGGGCAGGGAGGGAATTTAGCCAAAAACATTCAGTACTTC. Translated: CSVEQAGQGGNLAKNIQYF.